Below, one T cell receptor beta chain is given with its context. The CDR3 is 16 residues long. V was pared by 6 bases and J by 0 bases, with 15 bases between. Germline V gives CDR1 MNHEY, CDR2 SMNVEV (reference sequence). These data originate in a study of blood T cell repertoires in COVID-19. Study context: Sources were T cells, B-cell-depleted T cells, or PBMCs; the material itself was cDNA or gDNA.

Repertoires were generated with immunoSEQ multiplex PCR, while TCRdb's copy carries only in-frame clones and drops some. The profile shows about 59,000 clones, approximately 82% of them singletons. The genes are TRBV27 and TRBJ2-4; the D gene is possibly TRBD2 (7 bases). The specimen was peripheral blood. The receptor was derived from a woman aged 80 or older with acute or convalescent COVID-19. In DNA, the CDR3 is TGTGCCAGCAGCCCGGGGGGCGGACTAGCCAAAAACATTCAGTACTTC. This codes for CASSPGGGLAKNIQYF.